One and the same sample provided the 18 T cell receptor beta chains below, sequenced in a study of PD-1 blockade in classical Hodgkin lymphoma. Some clones are missing from TCRdb's copy, which holds only in-frame ones; the method was immunoSEQ multiplex PCR. Here the sample spans about 98,000 clones, 80% to 95% being singletons. Every patient had relapsed following autologous stem cell transplantation, and cohorts differed in brentuximab vedotin exposure. Specimen: peripheral blood mononuclear cells (PBMCs), collected at baseline. These receptors were collected from a human donor with classical Hodgkin lymphoma.

This clone was seen a single time. The chain has TRBV21-1 and TRBJ1-1; TRBD1, as called in the table, went unchecked against the DNA. TRBV21-1 is described as a pseudogene. The CDR3 spans 19 residues. CDR3 in DNA: TGTGCCAGCAGCAAATTTACCGTCGTGGCAGGGCCAAGGGACACTGAAGCTTTCTTT. Its protein product is CASSKFTVVAGPRDTEAFF.

This chain links TRBV15 with TRBJ1-2; the D gene is possibly TRBD1 (6 bases). This CDR3 comprises 13 residues. Trimming shortened V by 4 bases and J by 8 bases, and 14 bases separated the two germline ends. Per germline, CDR1 LNHNV and CDR2 YYDKDF (reference sequence). The CDR3: CATSIRQDRGYTF. CDR3 nucleotides: TGTGCCACCAGCATCCGACAGGATCGCGGCTACACCTTC.

The chain employs TRBV10-3 and TRBJ1-1, with TRBD1 identical over 7 bases. After removal of 8 bases from V and 1 base from J, the junction contained 4 bases not matched to a gene. The length of the CDR3 is 13 residues. Germline lookup yields CDR1 ENHRY and CDR2 SYGVKD. CDR3 in DNA: TGTGCCATCCGACAGGGCCCGAACACTGAAGCTTTCTTT. Its protein product is CAIRQGPNTEAFF.

V and J are TRBV7-9 and TRBJ1-1; no clear D. The CDR3 sequence is 15 residues long. Trimming left V 4 bases short and J 0 bases short, with 12 bases between. Germline V lookup: CDR1 SEHNR, CDR2 FQNEAQ (reference sequence). The CDR3 spells CASSSRERMNTEAFF. DNA of the CDR3: TGTGCCAGCAGCTCACGGGAGAGGATGAACACTGAAGCTTTCTTT.

In this sample, this clone turned up once. This rearrangement joins TRBV28 to TRBJ1-1; possibly TRBD1 for D (6 bases). CDR3 length: 14 residues. V was pared by 2 bases and J by 1 base, with 8 bases between. The germline V gene encodes CDR1 MDHEN and CDR2 SYDVKM. CDR3: CASSLPGENTEAFF. DNA for the CDR3: TGTGCCAGCAGTTTACCAGGGGAGAACACTGAAGCTTTCTTT. Looking up the rest from reference TRBV28 and TRBJ1-1 gives the full variable domain: DVKVTQSSRYLVKRTGEKVFLECVQDMDHENMFWYRQDPGLGLRLIYFSYDVKMKEKGDIPEGYSVSREKKERFSLILESASTNQTSMYLCASSLPGENTEAFFGQGTRLTVV.

The chain is built from TRBV18 and TRBJ1-3, with 8 bases matching TRBD1. J was trimmed by 5 bases and V by 6 bases; bases with no gene match: 9. This CDR3 contains 15 residues. Germline V gene lookup returns CDR1 KGHSH and CDR2 LQKENI. The CDR3 coding sequence is TGTGCCAGCTCTCTCGGACAGGGTTGGAGAAACACCATATATTTT. Translated: CASSLGQGWRNTIYF.

The V call is TRBV28, the J call TRBJ1-1; D is possibly TRBD1 (6 bases). The CDR3 sequence is 15 residues long. V was trimmed by 2 bases and J by 5 bases, leaving 15 bases between them. Germline V gene sequence: CDR1 MDHEN, CDR2 SYDVKM. The CDR3 loop is CASSLIVQGGTEAFF. The CDR3, as DNA: TGTGCCAGCAGTTTAATCGTACAGGGAGGAACTGAAGCTTTCTTT.

The V gene is TRBV7-6, the J gene TRBJ2-7, with TRBD1 matching 8 bases. V dropped 2 bases and J dropped 6; count of bases not matched to a gene: 6. Germline CDR1 is SGHVS and CDR2 is FNYEAQ. The CDR3 sequence is 14 residues long. CDR3 DNA sequence: TGTGCCAGCAGCTTATCAGGGGGCCCCTCCGAGCAGTACTTC. This encodes CASSLSGGPSEQYF.

This clone was seen a single time. The chain employs TRBV27 and TRBJ2-1; possibly TRBD2 for D (6 bases). The CDR3 sequence is 14 residues long. Germline V gene data show CDR1 as MNHEY and CDR2 as SMNVEV (reference sequence). V was trimmed by 4 bases and J by 7 bases, leaving 14 bases between them. CDR3 sequence reads: CASSWRDPLNEQFF. In nucleotides, the CDR3 is TGTGCCAGCAGTTGGCGGGACCCCCTAAATGAGCAGTTCTTC.

This rearrangement joins TRBV28 to TRBJ1-5; a weak D match, TRBD1 (5 bases). V was cut by 6 bases and J by 2 bases, with 26 bases left in between. The CDR3 sequence is 19 residues long. Germline assignment: CDR1 MDHEN and CDR2 SYDVKM. CDR3 DNA sequence: TGTGCCAGCAGATCCTCTGCTGGCCAGGGTGCGGTTGGCAATCAGCCCCAGCATTTT. It translates to CASRSSAGQGAVGNQPQHF.

V usage is TRBV27 and J usage is TRBJ1-2; TRBD1 is a possible D gene (5 bases). CDR1 is MNHEY, CDR2 SMNVEV, per germline (reference sequence). The CDR3 is 14 amino acids. Between the trimmed V and J ends, which lost 3 bases and 2 bases, there was a span of 10 bases. The CDR3 spells CASSFSGRNYGYTF. The CDR3 region has the DNA TGTGCCAGCAGTTTCTCGGGACGGAACTATGGCTACACCTTC.

V is TRBV5-6 and J is TRBJ2-7; D is possibly TRBD2 (5 bases). The CDR3 extends over 14 amino acids. Germline V CDR1 and CDR2: SGHDT, YYEEEE. V lost 4 bases to trimming and J lost 3 bases, with 14 bases between them. CDR3 loop: CASSPGIGDYEQYF. Here the CDR3 DNA reads TGTGCCAGCAGCCCCGGGATCGGAGACTACGAGCAGTACTTC.

Of note for this clone: One end of the junction fails to match germline, which may point to a read error. The rearrangement links TRBV7-8 to TRBJ1-4; D call uncertain. This CDR3 has 15 residues. From germline, CDR1 is SGHVS and CDR2 FQNEAQ. The CDR3: CASTLASGRSEKLFF. The CDR3 bases are TGTGCCAGCACCTTAGCCTCCGGGCGATCTGAAAAACTGTTTTTT.

V and J are TRBV25-1 and TRBJ2-3; TRBD1 matches at 7 bases. V lost 3 bases to trimming and J lost 6 bases; unmatched junction nucleotides: 6. Looked up from germline, CDR1 is MGHDK and CDR2 is SYGVNS. The length of the CDR3 is 14 residues. In DNA form, the CDR3 reads TGTGCCAGCAGTGACATGGGCAGGGGGGATACGCAGTATTTT. Amino acid sequence: CASSDMGRGDTQYF.

The gene calls are TRBV6-1 and TRBJ2-5, with D perhaps TRBD2 (5 bases). Germline V lookup: CDR1 MNHNS, CDR2 SASEGT. Trimming shortened V by 3 bases and J by 2 bases, and 10 bases separated the two germline ends. The CDR3 spans 14 residues. The CDR3 protein is CASSELRAQETQYF. The CDR3 DNA follows: TGTGCCAGCAGTGAGCTGAGGGCACAAGAGACCCAGTACTTC.

As concerns this clone: Mismatch with germline at one junction end may stem from a read error. This chain joins TRBV7-7 and TRBJ2-2; D uncertain. The germline CDR1 and CDR2 sequences are SSHAT and FNYEAQ (reference sequence). This CDR3 has 12 amino acids. This CDR3 is CASSTNTGELFF. As DNA, the CDR3 is TGTGCTAGCAGCACCAACACCGGGGAGCTGTTTTTT.

This CDR3 is CASSLVGPSAGLAYEQYF. The CDR3 DNA sequence: TGCGCCAGCAGCTTAGTGGGCCCATCAGCGGGTCTAGCCTACGAGCAGTACTTC. The chain uses TRBV5-1 and TRBJ2-7, with a tentative D call TRBD2 (6 bases). Germline CDR1 and CDR2: SGHRS and YFSETQ. The CDR3 contains 18 residues. The ends were cut back, 2 bases at V and 2 bases at J, with 23 bases in the middle.

The chain recombines TRBV30 with TRBJ2-3, with a weak D call TRBD2 (6 bases). Deletions cut 2 bases from V and 4 bases from J, with 19 bases between. This CDR3 contains 16 residues. Germline-derived CDR1 and CDR2 are GTSNPN and SVGIG (reference sequence). The CDR3 loop is CAWSPLGRWAPDTQYF. The CDR3 DNA reads as TGTGCCTGGAGTCCTTTGGGGAGGTGGGCCCCAGATACGCAGTATTTT. Supplemented by reference TRBV30 and TRBJ2-3, the full variable domain reads SQTIHQWPATLVQPVGSPLSLECTVEGTSNPNLYWYRQAAGRGLQLLFYSVGIGQISSEVPQNLSASRPQDRQFILSSKKLLLSDSGFYLCAWSPLGRWAPDTQYFGPGTRLTVL.